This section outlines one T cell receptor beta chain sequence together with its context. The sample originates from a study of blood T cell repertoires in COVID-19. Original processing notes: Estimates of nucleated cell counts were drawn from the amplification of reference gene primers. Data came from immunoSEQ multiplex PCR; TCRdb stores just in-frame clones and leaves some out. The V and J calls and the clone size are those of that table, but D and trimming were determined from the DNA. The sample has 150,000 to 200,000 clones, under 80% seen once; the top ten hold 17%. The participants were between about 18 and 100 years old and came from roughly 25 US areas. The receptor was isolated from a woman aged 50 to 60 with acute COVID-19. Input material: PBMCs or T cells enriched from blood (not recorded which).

The CDR3 DNA reads TGTGCCACTGCTAAACAGGGGGGTCAGCCCCAGCATTTT. This sequence encodes CATAKQGGQPQHF. The chain joins TRBV19 to TRBJ1-5; 8 bases match TRBD1. Unmatched junction bases numbered 8, after V lost 10 bases and J lost 6 bases. CDR1 and CDR2 (germline): LNHDA, SQIVND (reference sequence). CDR3 length equals 13 residues.